The 27 T cell receptor beta chains below come from one sample, sequenced in a study of identical twins. TCRdb reprocessed the 5' RACE reads via MiXCR and lists one record per CDR3 protein. The sample consists of approximately 500,000 distinct CDR3 sequences, approximately 14% of them appearing once. These same records also appear under a second study, on yellow fever vaccine responses in identical twins.

Specimen: CD4+ T cells sorted from blood. Source of these receptors: a woman aged 18-35 years in good health.

This clonotype was seen only a few times. The chain combines TRBV20-1 with TRBJ1-1, with 7 positions matching TRBD1. This CDR3 contains 13 residues. The V segment lost 3 bases and the J segment 4 bases; nucleotides outside the gene matches: 5. Germline assignment: CDR1 DFQATT and CDR2 SNEGSKA (reference sequence). In nucleotides, the CDR3 is TGCAGTGCTAGGGGGCAGGGGGGCACTGAAGCTTTCTTT. As protein: CSARGQGGTEAFF.

There are many counts of this clonotype. This chain links TRBV12-3 or TRBV12-4 with TRBJ2-2; D may be TRBD1 (6 bases). The CDR3 runs to 18 residues. The germline V and J ends were trimmed by 5 bases and 0 bases, with 19 bases remaining between them. This chain's CDR3 is CASSLPKSGTTNTGELFF. Written as DNA, the CDR3 is TGTGCCAGCAGTCTACCGAAATCCGGGACAACGAACACCGGGGAGCTGTTTTTT.

Notes on this clonotype: One end of the junction varies from germline; a read error may be responsible. The genes are TRBV5-4 and TRBJ2-5, with 10 bases aligning to TRBD1. The germline V gene encodes CDR1 SGHNT and CDR2 YYREEE (reference sequence). CDR3 size: 16 residues. The CDR3 sequence is CASSRQTGGHQETQHF. The CDR3, as DNA: TGTGCCAGCAGCCGACAGACAGGGGGCCATCAAGAGACCCAGCACTTC. Full variable domain (outside the CDR3, taken from reference TRBV5-4 and TRBJ2-5): ETGVTQSPTHLIKTRGQQVTLRCSSQSGHNTVSWYQQALGQGPQFIFQYYREEENGRGNFPPRFSGLQFPNYSSELNVNALELDDSALYLCASSRQTGGHQETQHFGPGTRLLVL.

A few counts support this clonotype. CDR3 in DNA: TGTGCCAGCAGCCCCCCCGAAAACACCGGGGAGCTGTTTTTT. This codes for CASSPPENTGELFF. The chain links TRBV28 to TRBJ2-2; the D is unclear. CDR1 is MDHEN and CDR2 is SYDVKM in the germline V gene. CDR3 length: 14 residues. Trimming stripped 6 bases from V and 2 bases from J, with 10 bases between.

The chain carries TRBV3-1 and TRBJ1-5; no clear D gene. Trimming took 5 bases from V and 6 from J, leaving 11 bases between them. CDR3 size: 13 residues. The germline V gene has CDR1 LGHDT and CDR2 YNNKEL (reference sequence). The CDR3 here is CASSGAIGQPQHF. In DNA, the CDR3 is TGTGCCAGCAGCGGTGCCATCGGTCAGCCCCAGCATTTT.

V is TRBV18 and J is TRBJ2-3, with a possible D match to TRBD2 (6 bases). Trimming removed 6 bases at V and 2 bases at J, with 15 bases between. Germline V gene lookup returns CDR1 KGHSH and CDR2 LQKENI. The CDR3 contains 15 residues. In DNA, the CDR3 is TGTGCCAGCTCGTCTTTCGGGACTCACACAGATACGCAGTATTTT. Its translation is CASSSFGTHTDTQYF.

This clonotype was found a few times. The chain joins TRBV7-9 to TRBJ2-1, with D perhaps matching TRBD2 (6 bases). Germline lookup yields CDR1 SEHNR and CDR2 FQNEAQ (reference sequence). Trimming took off 7 bases at V and 2 bases at J, with 9 bases between the two ends. This CDR3 has 13 residues. The DNA for the CDR3 is TGTGCCAGCATCGGCGGGACCTACAATGAGCAGTTCTTC. It encodes CASIGGTYNEQFF.

This clonotype was seen more than once but under ten times. The rearrangement uses TRBV20-1 and TRBJ2-7; TRBD2 matches 8 bases. This CDR3 has 14 amino acids. Losses at the gene ends were 1 base for V and 5 bases for J; bases not matched to a gene: 7. Germline V gene lookup returns CDR1 DFQATT and CDR2 SNEGSKA (reference sequence). The CDR3 reads CSARGLSGIDEQYF. As DNA, the CDR3 is TGCAGTGCTAGAGGTCTTAGCGGGATAGACGAGCAGTACTTC.

This clonotype was recorded a few times. This chain connects TRBV28 to TRBJ2-1, with TRBD2 matching 8 bases. Unmatched junction bases numbered 15, after V lost 8 bases and J lost 6 bases. The CDR3 runs 16 residues. The germline gives CDR1 MDHEN, CDR2 SYDVKM. In nucleotides, the CDR3 is TGTGCCAGCGAGACGGGGGCGGGAGGTCGCGGCAATGAGCAGTTCTTC. Translated, it gives CASETGAGGRGNEQFF.

Only a few counts were recorded for this clonotype. The chain links TRBV3-1 to TRBJ1-2, with D perhaps matching TRBD1 (6 bases). CDR3 length: 14 residues. V gave up 3 bases and J gave up 2 bases, with 10 bases separating them. The germline V gene has CDR1 LGHDT and CDR2 YNNKEL (reference sequence). DNA of the CDR3: TGTGCCAGCAGCCAGAGGACAGTGAACTATGGCTACACCTTC. This translates into CASSQRTVNYGYTF.

This chain links TRBV12-3 or TRBV12-4 with TRBJ2-6; D remains unclear. V lost 7 bases to trimming and J lost 2 bases, with 9 bases between them. The CDR3 contains 14 residues. CDR3 sequence (DNA): TGTGCCAGCACCAGTAGGGCTGGGGCCAACGTCCTGACTTTC. This sequence encodes CASTSRAGANVLTF.

This chain's CDR3 is CASSYSGGRAEAFF. The CDR3 nucleotides are TGTGCCAGCAGTTACTCGGGGGGTCGGGCTGAAGCTTTCTTT. The genes are TRBV6-5 and TRBJ1-1; D is possibly TRBD1 (5 bases). This CDR3 region has 14 residues. V was shortened by 0 bases and J by 6 bases, with 11 bases between the two germline ends. Germline V CDR1 and CDR2: MNHEY, SVGAGI.

This clonotype was detected once. This rearrangement joins TRBV20-1 to TRBJ2-2, with TRBD2 matching over 11 bases. This CDR3 has 15 residues. Germline CDR1 reads DFQATT; CDR2 reads SNEGSKA (reference sequence). Germline trimming cut 5 bases from V and 7 bases from J; bases unmatched to any gene: 9. Written as DNA, the CDR3 is TGCAGTGCTGACGTAGCGGGAGGGCCAGACGGGGAGCTGTTTTTT. Residues: CSADVAGGPDGELFF.

This clonotype was counted only a few times. The CDR3 DNA sequence: TGTGCCAGCAGCTCCCTAAAGGGACAGTACAATGAGCAGTTCTTC. Encoded protein: CASSSLKGQYNEQFF. The rearrangement links TRBV7-9 to TRBJ2-1; 7 bases map to TRBD1. CDR1 is SEHNR and CDR2 is FQNEAQ in the germline V gene (reference sequence). After removal of 4 bases from V and 4 bases from J, the junction contained 7 bases not matched to a gene. The CDR3 is made up of 15 amino acids. Supplemented by reference TRBV7-9 and TRBJ2-1, the full variable domain reads DTGVSQNPRHKITKRGQNVTFRCDPISEHNRLYWYRQTLGQGPEFLTYFQNEAQLEKSRLLSDRFSAERPKGSFSTLEIQRTEQGDSAMYLCASSSLKGQYNEQFFGPGTRLTVL.

In this sample, this clonotype turned up a few times. V gene TRBV6-2 or TRBV6-3 combines with J gene TRBJ2-3; D may be TRBD1 (5 bases). CDR3 length equals 17 residues. Trimming left V 0 bases short and J 2 bases short, with 15 bases between. Germline-derived CDR1 and CDR2 are MNHEY and SVGEGT. The CDR3 here is CASSYSQGSLTTDTQYF. In DNA, the CDR3 is TGTGCCAGCAGTTACTCTCAGGGCTCACTAACCACAGATACGCAGTATTTT.

This clonotype was counted many times. The rearrangement uses TRBV12-3 or TRBV12-4 and TRBJ2-2; TRBD1 agrees at 8 bases. J lost 1 base, V lost 6 bases, and 4 bases had no gene match. CDR3 length: 15 residues. This CDR3 is CASRPQGVNTGELFF. CDR3 DNA: TGTGCCAGCAGGCCACAGGGGGTGAACACCGGGGAGCTGTTTTTT.

The rearrangement links TRBV20-1 to TRBJ1-5, with TRBD1 as a possible D gene (5 bases). The CDR3 loop spans 14 amino acids. The V gene's germline CDR1 is DFQATT and CDR2 SNEGSKA (reference sequence). Trimming cost V 5 bases and J 0 bases, with 11 bases left between them. CDR3 amino acids: CSAGAGYSNQPQHF. CDR3 nucleotide sequence: TGCAGTGCTGGGGCCGGCTATAGCAATCAGCCCCAGCATTTT.

This clonotype occurred many times. The rearrangement links TRBV11-2 to TRBJ1-2, with 8 bases lining up with TRBD1. Germline V gene data show CDR1 as SGHAT and CDR2 as FQNNGV. The CDR3 length is 14 residues. The J segment lost 6 bases and the V segment lost 5 bases, leaving 8 bases of the junction unmatched. Here the CDR3 DNA reads TGTGCCAGCAGCGCAATCACGACAGGGGATGGCTACACCTTC. It is translated as CASSAITTGDGYTF. The variable domain in full, completed from reference TRBV11-2 and TRBJ1-2, reads EAGVAQSPRYKIIEKRQSVAFWCNPISGHATLYWYQQILGQGPKLLIQFQNNGVVDDSQLPKDRFSAERLKGVDSTLKIQPAKLEDSAVYLCASSAITTGDGYTFGSGTRLTVV.

This clonotype has more than one count but fewer than ten. V and J are TRBV7-9 and TRBJ2-5; D is uncertain. Germline assignment: CDR1 SEHNR and CDR2 FQNEAQ (reference sequence). This CDR3 has 15 amino acids. V was clipped by 5 bases and J by 2 bases, with 15 bases between them. CDR3 DNA sequence: TGTGCCAGCAGCGGAAGGCGGAACCAGCAAGAGACCCAGTACTTC. Its translation is CASSGRRNQQETQYF.

This clonotype has ten or more counts. This chain joins TRBV27 and TRBJ2-3, with 8 bases that match TRBD2. V lost 5 bases and J lost 4; bases outside the gene matches: 5. From germline, CDR1 is MNHEY and CDR2 SMNVEV (reference sequence). There are 14 residues in the CDR3. Written as DNA, the CDR3 is TGTGCCAGCAGTCCCCGGGAGGGCGCAGATACGCAGTATTTT. It codes for CASSPREGADTQYF.

The rearrangement links TRBV5-1 to TRBJ2-7, with a weak D call TRBD1 (6 bases). Trimming took off 2 bases at V and 5 bases at J, with 14 bases between the two ends. The germline V gene has CDR1 SGHRS and CDR2 YFSETQ. The CDR3 extends over 14 amino acids. The CDR3 DNA reads TGCGCCAGCAGCTTACAGGGTACCCTAGACGAGCAGTACTTC. Its protein is CASSLQGTLDEQYF. The whole variable domain, remainder taken from reference TRBV5-1 and TRBJ2-7, is KAGVTQTPRYLIKTRGQQVTLSCSPISGHRSVSWYQQTPGQGLQFLFEYFSETQRNKGNFPGRFSGRQFSNSRSEMNVSTLELGDSALYLCASSLQGTLDEQYFGPGTRLTVT.

The table lists this clonotype with a few counts. The V gene is TRBV6-5, the J gene TRBJ1-2, with D perhaps matching TRBD1 (6 bases). CDR1 and CDR2 from the germline V gene are MNHEY and SVGAGI. The CDR3 is 17 residues long. V lost 5 bases, J lost 5 bases, and 24 bases lay in between. CDR3 DNA: TGTGCCAGCAGTACTCGGGACACTGCAAACCGGCCTTATGGCTACACCTTC. This translates into CASSTRDTANRPYGYTF.

This clonotype was recorded a few times. V and J are TRBV5-1 and TRBJ2-7, with D tentatively TRBD1 (6 bases). The germline gives CDR1 SGHRS, CDR2 YFSETQ. The length of the CDR3 is 18 residues. The ends were cut back, 5 bases at V and 6 bases at J, with 30 bases in the middle. CDR3 nucleotide sequence: TGCGCCAGCAGACCCGAGTCCCGAATTGCAGGGGTTGAACTCGAGCAGTACTTC. This codes for CASRPESRIAGVELEQYF. The full variable domain, its missing parts supplied by reference TRBV5-1 and TRBJ2-7, is KAGVTQTPRYLIKTRGQQVTLSCSPISGHRSVSWYQQTPGQGLQFLFEYFSETQRNKGNFPGRFSGRQFSNSRSEMNVSTLELGDSALYLCASRPESRIAGVELEQYFGPGTRLTVT.

The chain uses TRBV20-1 and TRBJ1-2; possibly TRBD1 for D (6 bases). V lost 6 bases and J 4 bases, leaving 15 bases between the germline ends. The CDR3 sequence is 13 residues long. The germline V gene has CDR1 DFQATT and CDR2 SNEGSKA (reference sequence). CDR3 nucleotide sequence: TGCAGTGCAACGGTCGGGGGCGGCTATGGCTACACCTTC. It yields the protein CSATVGGGYGYTF.

The J gene is TRBJ2-5, the V gene TRBV20-1; TRBD1 is a possible D gene (6 bases). The V end was cut by 5 bases, the J end by 8 bases, with 15 bases between. The CDR3 consists of 12 residues. The germline V gene has CDR1 DFQATT and CDR2 SNEGSKA (reference sequence). In DNA form, the CDR3 reads TGCAGTGCTTCGGGACAAGGGACCACCCAGTACTTC. Translation: CSASGQGTTQYF.

V and J are TRBV11-2 and TRBJ1-2; D is perhaps TRBD1 (5 bases). This CDR3 has 17 residues. CDR1 SGHAT and CDR2 FQNNGV come from the germline V gene. V lost 5 bases and J lost 5, with 24 bases in between. The CDR3 spells CASSVGARVTISYGYTF. Here the CDR3 DNA reads TGTGCCAGCAGCGTAGGGGCACGGGTCACAATTTCGTATGGCTACACCTTC.

This clonotype was counted many times. As DNA, the CDR3 is TGCGCCAGCAGCCCGAAACCAACCGGGACTAGCGGGAGTTTTGAGCAGTTCTTC. Its protein product is CASSPKPTGTSGSFEQFF. J is TRBJ2-1 and V is TRBV5-1; 14 bases are a match to TRBD2. CDR3 length: 18 amino acids. Per germline, CDR1 SGHRS and CDR2 YFSETQ. The ends lost 4 bases at V and 9 bases at J; junction bases unmatched: 15.